This is a list of T cell receptor beta chains from one sample in a study of cytomegalovirus exposure and HLA in healthy donors. Profiling relied on immunoSEQ multiplex PCR, and the TCRdb table lists in-frame clones only, not all of them. The sample shows 63,000 or so clones, 75% of them seen only once. Sequenced input: PBMCs. The origin of the receptors is a woman aged 25 to 45 in good health and CMV-seropositive. Both conserved end residues are part of each CDR3. D genes are given only for firm matches. Not all rows give a size; the values are once, few, many and, for expanded clones, a class.

TRBD2 TRBJ2-3 NA TRBV5-4 TGTGCCAGCAGCTTGGGGGGGCGACTAGCGGGAGTTTCGGATACGCAGTATTTT CASSLGGRLAGVSDTQYF
TRBD1 TRBJ2-7 NA TRBV27 TGTGCCAGCAGTTTAGGGCAGGGGGTTAGCTACGAGCAGTACTTC CASSLGQGVSYEQYF
NA TRBJ2-1 NA TRBV11-3 TGTGCCAGCAGCTCCAGAAGCGGCAATGAGCAGTTCTTC CASSSRSGNEQFF
TRBD2 TRBJ2-4 few TRBV15 TGTGCCACCAGCAGAGGGCGTAGGGCTAGCGGTTCAAACATTCAGTACTTC CATSRGRRASGSNIQYF
NA TRBJ1-5 NA TRBV2 TGTGCCAGCAGTCCAGAAAGCAATCAGCCCCAGCATTTT CASSPESNQPQHF
NA TRBJ2-1 NA TRBV19 TGTGCCAGTAGGGTGTCCGGTGTCCATGAGCAGTTCTTC CASRVSGVHEQFF
NA TRBJ2-2 few TRBV5-1 TGCGCCAGCAGCTTGGTAGGGGGACCGAACACCGGGGAGCTGTTTTTT CASSLVGGPNTGELFF
TRBD2 TRBJ2-7 few TRBV7-8 TGTGCCAGCAGCCCCGGACTAGCGGGAGCGGTATTGTACGAGCAGTACTTC CASSPGLAGAVLYEQYF
TRBD1 TRBJ1-1 NA TRBV6-5 TGTGCCAGCAGGCGCCCCGGGACAGGGAACACTGAAGCTTTCTTT CASRRPGTGNTEAFF
NA TRBJ1-4 few TRBV27 TGTGCCAGCAGTTTCAGGGTGGCAACTAATGAAAAACTGTTTTTT CASSFRVATNEKLFF
TRBD2 TRBJ2-2 NA TRBV6-4 TGTGCCAGCCGATCACTAGCGGGAGCCACCGGGGAGCTGTTTTTT CASRSLAGATGELFF
NA TRBJ1-5 NA TRBV21-1 TGTGCCAGCAGGACAGAATTTAGCAATCAGCCCCAGCATTTT CASRTEFSNQPQHF
NA TRBJ2-1 few TRBV19 TGTGCCAGTAGGCCCGACAGGAGCTCCTACAATGAGCAGTTCTTC CASRPDRSSYNEQFF
TRBD1 TRBJ1-1 NA TRBV29-1 TGCAGCGTTGAAAGGACAGGGGGAGGTACTGAAGCTTTCTTT CSVERTGGGTEAFF
NA TRBJ1-4 NA TRBV9 TGTGCCAGCAGCGTAGGACCGCAGGGCCGAGAAAAACTGTTTTTT CASSVGPQGREKLFF
NA TRBJ1-1 once TRBV28 TGTGCCAGCAGTTTACCATTGAGCGGGCGAGGAGTCACTGAAGCTTTCTTT CASSLPLSGRGVTEAFF
NA TRBJ1-1 NA TRBV7-3 TGTGCCAGCAGCATCGGAGGGTGGACTGAAGCTTTCTTT CASSIGGWTEAFF
NA TRBJ1-1 NA TRBV19 TGTGCCAGTAGTATAGGGCCGACGGGGACTGAAGCTTTCTTT CASSIGPTGTEAFF
TRBD2 TRBJ2-4 once TRBV6-1 TGTGCCAGCACCCCGGGCGGGGGGAATCGAAACATTCAGTACTTC CASTPGGGNRNIQYF
TRBD2 TRBJ2-7 once TRBV5-1 TGCGCCAGCGCCCACCCCCGGGGGGAGAGGCCCTACGAGCAGTACTTC CASAHPRGERPYEQYF
NA TRBJ2-4 NA TRBV5-4 TGTGCCAGCAGCATCCCGGGTCCCGAAAACATTCAGTACTTC CASSIPGPENIQYF
NA TRBJ2-2 few TRBV30 TGTGCCTGGCAGCTCGGGACTGCAACCGGGGAGCTGTTTTTT CAWQLGTATGELFF
TRBD1 TRBJ1-6 once TRBV28 TGTGCCAGCCTCTCCCTAGGGGGCAATTCACCCCTCCACTTT CASLSLGGNSPLHF
TRBD2 TRBJ2-1 NA TRBV2 TGTGCCACCCTGGGTAGCGGGAGGTACAATGAGCAGTTCTTC CATLGSGRYNEQFF
NA TRBJ1-2 NA TRBV5-6 TGTGCCAGCAGCTTGGCGGAACAGAGATATGGCTACACCTTC CASSLAEQRYGYTF
TRBD1 TRBJ1-2 few TRBV5-3 TGTGCCAGAAGCTTGAGTGACAGGGGCCGCGAGGGGTCCTATGGCTACACCTTC CARSLSDRGREGSYGYTF
TRBD1 TRBJ2-7 NA TRBV5-1 TGCGCCAGCAGCTTGGTCGGGACAGATTACGAGCAGTACTTC CASSLVGTDYEQYF
NA TRBJ2-1 NA TRBV7-8 TGTGCCAGCAGCTTAGGGGGCGGTTCCCCGGGCTCCACGAACAATGAGCAGTTCTTC CASSLGGGSPGSTNNEQFF
NA TRBJ1-1 few TRBV5-6 TGTGCCAGCAGCCCCTGGACCTCAGCGGGTGCTGAAGCTTTCTTT CASSPWTSAGAEAFF
TRBD1 TRBJ1-4 NA TRBV9 TGTGCCAGCAGCGTAGATACAGGGGGTGAAAAACTGTTTTTT CASSVDTGGEKLFF
NA TRBJ2-7 NA TRBV29-1 TGCAGCGTTGGGGGGGGCCCCTACGAGCAGTACTTC CSVGGGPYEQYF
NA TRBJ2-1 few TRBV5-6 TGTGCCAGCAGCTTGGGACCTAGGAGCCGGCAGTTCTTC CASSLGPRSRQFF